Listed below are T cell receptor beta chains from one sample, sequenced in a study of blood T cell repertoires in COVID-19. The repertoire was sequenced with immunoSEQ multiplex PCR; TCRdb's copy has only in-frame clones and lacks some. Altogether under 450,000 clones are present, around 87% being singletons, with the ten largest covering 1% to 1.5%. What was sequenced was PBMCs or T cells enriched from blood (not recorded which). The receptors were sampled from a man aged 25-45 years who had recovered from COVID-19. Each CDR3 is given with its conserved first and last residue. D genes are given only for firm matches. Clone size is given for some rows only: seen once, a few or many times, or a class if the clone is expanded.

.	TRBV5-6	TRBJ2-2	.	CASSSRTGELFF	TGTGCCAGCAGCTCCCGCACCGGGGAGCTGTTTTTT
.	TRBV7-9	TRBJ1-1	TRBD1	CASSPYRGPNTEAFF	TGTGCCAGCAGCCCCTACAGGGGGCCAAACACTGAAGCTTTCTTT
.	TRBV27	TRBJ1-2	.	CASSLSAGSGGYTF	TGTGCCAGCAGTTTATCTGCAGGTTCGGGAGGCTACACCTTC
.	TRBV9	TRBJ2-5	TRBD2	CASSPHRTSGGETQYF	TGTGCCAGCAGCCCCCACCGGACTAGCGGGGGAGAGACCCAGTACTTC
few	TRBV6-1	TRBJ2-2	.	CASSESISGELFF	TGTGCCAGCAGTGAGTCCATTTCCGGGGAGCTGTTTTTT
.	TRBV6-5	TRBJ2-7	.	CASSYSVQGIYEQYF	TGTGCCAGCAGTTACTCTGTACAGGGTATCTACGAGCAGTACTTC
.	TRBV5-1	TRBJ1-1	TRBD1	CASSKGQANTEAFF	TGCGCCAGCAGCAAGGGACAGGCGAACACTGAAGCTTTCTTT
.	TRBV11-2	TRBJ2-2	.	CASSFSYGELFF	TGTGCCAGCAGCTTTAGTTACGGGGAGCTGTTTTTT
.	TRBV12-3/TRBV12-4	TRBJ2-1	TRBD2	CASAGVYEQFF	TGTGCCAGCGCGGGGGTGTATGAGCAGTTCTTC
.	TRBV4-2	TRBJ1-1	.	CASSQDAHRFVTEAFF	TGTGCCAGCAGCCAAGATGCGCATCGGTTTGTCACTGAAGCTTTCTTT
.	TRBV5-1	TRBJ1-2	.	CASSLRQTNYGYTF	TGCGCCAGCAGCTTGCGGCAGACAAACTATGGCTACACCTTC
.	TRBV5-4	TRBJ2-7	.	CASSLATGESYEQYF	TGTGCCAGCAGCTTGGCGACTGGCGAATCCTACGAGCAGTACTTC
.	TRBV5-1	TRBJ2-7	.	CASSLFTQAFYEQYF	TGCGCCAGCAGCTTATTTACACAGGCCTTCTACGAGCAGTACTTC
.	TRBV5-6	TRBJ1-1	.	CASSLAITEAFF	TGTGCCAGCAGCTTAGCAATCACTGAAGCTTTCTTT
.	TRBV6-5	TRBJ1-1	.	CASSSPSRETEAFF	TGTGCCAGCAGTTCTCCAAGTCGGGAGACTGAAGCTTTCTTT
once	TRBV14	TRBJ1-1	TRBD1	CASSPRDRLAEAFF	TGTGCCAGCAGCCCAAGGGACAGGCTCGCTGAAGCTTTCTTT
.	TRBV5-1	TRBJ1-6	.	CASRLEGWNSPLHF	TGCGCCAGCAGATTGGAGGGGTGGAATTCACCCCTCCACTTT
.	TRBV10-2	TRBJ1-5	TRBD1	CASKPTGSGQPQHF	TGCGCCAGCAAGCCGACAGGGAGTGGTCAGCCCCAGCATTTT
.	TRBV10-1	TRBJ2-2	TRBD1	CASGQQGGTGELFF	TGCGCCAGCGGACAACAGGGGGGCACCGGGGAGCTGTTTTTT
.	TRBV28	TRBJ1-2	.	CASSFPRGYGYTF	TGTGCCAGCAGTTTCCCCAGGGGCTATGGCTACACCTTC
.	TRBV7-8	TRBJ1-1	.	CASSPPYNTEAFF	TGTGCCAGCAGCCCCCCCTACAACACTGAAGCTTTCTTT
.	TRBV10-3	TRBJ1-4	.	CAISVGESEKLFF	TGTGCCATCAGTGTGGGAGAAAGTGAAAAACTGTTTTTT
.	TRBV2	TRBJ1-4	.	CASSEGSTNEKLFF	TGTGCCAGCAGTGAAGGTTCGACTAATGAAAAACTGTTTTTT
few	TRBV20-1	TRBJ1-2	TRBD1	CSASRGTEANYGYTF	TGCAGTGCTAGTCGCGGGACAGAAGCTAACTATGGCTACACCTTC
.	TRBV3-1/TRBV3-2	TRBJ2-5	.	CASTGGPGETQYF	TGTGCCAGCACCGGGGGGCCAGGGGAGACCCAGTACTTC
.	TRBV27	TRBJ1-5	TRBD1	CATSAGTGHNQPQHF	TGTGCCACCTCCGCCGGGACAGGGCACAATCAGCCCCAGCATTTT
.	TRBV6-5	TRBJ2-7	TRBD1	CASRAGDREAEQYF	TGTGCCAGCAGGGCCGGGGACAGGGAGGCCGAGCAGTACTTC
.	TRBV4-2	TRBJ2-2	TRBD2	CASSQDRGTSGGAGELFF	TGTGCCAGCAGCCAAGATCGCGGGACTAGCGGGGGGGCCGGGGAGCTGTTTTTT
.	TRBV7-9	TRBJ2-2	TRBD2	CAALVGTSPPGELFF	TGTGCCGCCCTAGTCGGGACTAGCCCTCCCGGGGAGCTGTTTTTT
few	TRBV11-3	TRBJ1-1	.	CASSLAGQNTEAFF	TGTGCCAGCAGCTTAGCGGGACAGAACACTGAAGCTTTCTTT
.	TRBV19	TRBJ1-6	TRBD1	CASSSPGGYNSPLHF	TGTGCCAGTAGTTCCCCAGGGGGATATAATTCACCCCTCCACTTT
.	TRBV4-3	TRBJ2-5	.	CASSQVFTTRAQETQYF	TGCGCCAGCAGCCAAGTATTCACTACTAGGGCCCAAGAGACCCAGTACTTC
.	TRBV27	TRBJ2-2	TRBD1	CASSLSGRGLAGELFF	TGTGCCAGCAGTTTATCGGGCAGGGGGCTCGCCGGGGAGCTGTTTTTT
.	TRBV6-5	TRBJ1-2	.	CASSSQGYGYTF	TGTGCCAGCAGTTCCCAGGGGTATGGCTACACCTTC
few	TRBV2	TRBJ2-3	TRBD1	CASRSRTGGSDTQYF	TGTGCCAGCAGGAGTCGGACAGGGGGCTCAGATACGCAGTATTTT
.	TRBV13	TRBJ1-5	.	CASSQGHQPQHF	TGTGCCAGCAGCCAGGGGCATCAGCCCCAGCATTTT
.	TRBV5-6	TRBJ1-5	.	CASSPGYSQPQHF	TGTGCCAGCAGCCCCGGTTATAGTCAGCCCCAGCATTTT
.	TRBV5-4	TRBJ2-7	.	CASSLELPGAGSYEQYF	TGTGCCAGCAGCTTGGAGCTACCAGGGGCGGGCTCCTACGAGCAGTACTTC
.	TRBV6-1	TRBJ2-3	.	CASSESQTDTQYF	TGTGCCAGCAGTGAATCACAGACAGATACGCAGTATTTT
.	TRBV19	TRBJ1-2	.	CASSTSGTFYGYTF	TGTGCCAGTAGTACATCCGGGACTTTCTATGGCTACACCTTC
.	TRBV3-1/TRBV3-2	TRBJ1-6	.	CASSPARGESPLHF	TGTGCCAGCAGCCCAGCCCGGGGGGAGTCACCCCTCCACTTT
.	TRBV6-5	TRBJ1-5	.	CASSLGGANQPQHF	TGTGCCAGCAGTCTGGGTGGAGCAAATCAGCCCCAGCATTTT
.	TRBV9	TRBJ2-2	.	CASSVARANTGELFF	TGTGCCAGCAGCGTAGCTCGAGCGAACACCGGGGAGCTGTTTTTT
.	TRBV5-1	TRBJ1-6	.	CASSFSLQDNSPLHF	TGCGCCAGCAGCTTCAGCTTACAGGATAATTCACCCCTCCACTTT
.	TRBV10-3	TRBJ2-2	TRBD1	CATRWTGTGTNTGELFF	TGTGCCACTAGGTGGACCGGGACAGGGACGAACACCGGGGAGCTGTTTTTT
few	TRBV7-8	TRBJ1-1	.	CASSKDSWGTEAFF	TGTGCCAGCAGCAAGGACAGCTGGGGCACTGAAGCTTTCTTT
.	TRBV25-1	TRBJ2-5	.	CASTPGLHQETQYF	TGTGCCAGCACCCCGGGACTTCACCAAGAGACCCAGTACTTC
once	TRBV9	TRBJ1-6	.	CASSPGVSYNSPLHF	TGTGCCAGCAGCCCCGGGGTCTCTTATAATTCACCCCTCCACTTT
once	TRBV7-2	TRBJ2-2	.	CASSFVGAGGELFF	TGTGCCAGCAGCTTCGTGGGGGCTGGCGGGGAGCTGTTTTTT
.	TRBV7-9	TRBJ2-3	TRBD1	CASSAGTGGADTQYF	TGTGCCAGCAGCGCCGGGACAGGGGGCGCAGATACGCAGTATTTT
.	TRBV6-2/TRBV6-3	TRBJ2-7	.	CASSYSPGSTPGQYF	TGTGCCAGCAGTTACTCCCCGGGATCTACCCCGGGGCAGTACTTC
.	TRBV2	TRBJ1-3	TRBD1	CASSGDRVNTIYF	TGTGCCAGCAGTGGAGACAGGGTGAACACCATATATTTT
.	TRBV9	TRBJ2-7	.	CASSVNEGNYEQYF	TGTGCCAGCAGCGTCAACGAGGGAAACTACGAGCAGTACTTC
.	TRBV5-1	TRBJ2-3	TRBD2	CASSLGGLDGSYTQYF	TGCGCCAGCAGCTTGGGGGGACTAGACGGCTCCTATACGCAGTATTTT
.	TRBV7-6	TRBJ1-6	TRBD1	CASSYPGQGIWNSSSDSPLHF	TGTGCCAGCAGCTACCCGGGACAGGGGATTTGGAACTCGTCATCGGACTCACCCCTCCACTTT
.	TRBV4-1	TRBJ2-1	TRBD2	CASSQESSGGHNEQFF	TGCGCCAGCAGCCAAGAGTCCAGCGGGGGACACAATGAGCAGTTCTTC
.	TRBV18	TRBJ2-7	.	CASSPDRTYEQYF	TGTGCCAGCTCACCAGACAGAACCTACGAGCAGTACTTC
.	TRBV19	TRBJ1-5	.	CASSTPGYSNQPQHF	TGTGCCAGTAGTACACCAGGCTATAGCAATCAGCCCCAGCATTTT
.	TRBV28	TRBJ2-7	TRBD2	CASNDPAKTSGDSYEQYF	TGTGCCAGCAATGACCCGGCCAAGACTAGCGGGGACTCCTACGAGCAGTACTTC